This T cell receptor beta chain was identified in a study of blood T cell repertoires in COVID-19. The wider study: From the United States, Italy and Spain came samples of acute and convalescent COVID-19.

In the authors' workflow: Reference gene primer amplification in the assay estimated nucleated cell counts. TCRdb's copy holds only in-frame clones and misses some; the assay was immunoSEQ multiplex PCR. V, J and clone size are those of that table, while D and trimming were read from the DNA. The sample comprises over 200,000 clones, roughly 86% of which are singletons, and 2% to 2.5% rests with the top ten. This CDR3 contains 13 residues. Germline CDR1 is SGDLS and CDR2 is YYNGEE. Deletions cut 0 bases from V and 6 bases from J, with 10 bases between. This rearrangement joins TRBV9 to TRBJ2-7, with D hard to call. The sequence was obtained from a woman between 45 and 60 years old with acute or convalescent COVID-19. The sample taken for sequencing was peripheral blood. The CDR3 loop is CASSVVPDTEQYF. Written as DNA, the CDR3 is TGTGCCAGCAGCGTAGTACCTGACACCGAGCAGTACTTC. Full variable domain (rest looked up from reference TRBV9 and TRBJ2-7): DSGVTQTPKHLITATGQRVTLRCSPRSGDLSVYWYQQSLDQGLQFLIQYYNGEERAKGNILERFSAQQFPDLHSELNLSSLELGDSALYFCASSVVPDTEQYFGPGTRLTVT.